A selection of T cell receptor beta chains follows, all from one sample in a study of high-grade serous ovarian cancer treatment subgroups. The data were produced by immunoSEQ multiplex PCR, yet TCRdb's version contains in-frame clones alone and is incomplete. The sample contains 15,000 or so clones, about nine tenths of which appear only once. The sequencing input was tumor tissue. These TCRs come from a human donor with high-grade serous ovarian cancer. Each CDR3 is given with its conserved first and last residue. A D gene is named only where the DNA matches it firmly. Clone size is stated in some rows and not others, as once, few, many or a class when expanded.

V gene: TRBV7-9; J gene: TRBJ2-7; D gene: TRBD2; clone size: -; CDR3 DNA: TGTGCCAGCAGCCGAGGACTAGCCTACGAGCAGTACTTC; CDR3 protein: CASSRGLAYEQYF
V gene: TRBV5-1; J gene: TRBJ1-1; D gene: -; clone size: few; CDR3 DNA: TGCGCCAGCAGCTTGCAGGGTGTAGGCACTGAAGCTTTCTTT; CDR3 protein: CASSLQGVGTEAFF
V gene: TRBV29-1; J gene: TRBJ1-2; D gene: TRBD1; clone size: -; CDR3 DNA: TGCAGCGCCCAGAGGGGACAGGGGTATGGCTACACCTTC; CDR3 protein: CSAQRGQGYGYTF
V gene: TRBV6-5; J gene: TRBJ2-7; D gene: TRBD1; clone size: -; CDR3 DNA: TGTGCCAGCAGTTACTCAAGGGGGCTGGGGTACGAGCAGTACTTC; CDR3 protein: CASSYSRGLGYEQYF
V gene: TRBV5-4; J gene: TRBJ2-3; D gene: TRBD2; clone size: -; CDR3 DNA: TGTGCCAGCAGACCACTAGCGGGAACTGCGGATACGCAGTATTTT; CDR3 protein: CASRPLAGTADTQYF
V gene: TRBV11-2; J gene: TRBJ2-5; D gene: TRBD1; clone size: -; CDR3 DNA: TGTGCCAGCAGCTTGGGACAGGGGGGAGTTGAGACCCAGTACTTC; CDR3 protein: CASSLGQGGVETQYF
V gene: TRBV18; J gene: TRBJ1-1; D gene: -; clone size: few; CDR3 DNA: TGTGCCAGCTCACCCTTAGACGGGGAAGGCACTGAAGCTTTCTTT; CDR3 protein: CASSPLDGEGTEAFF
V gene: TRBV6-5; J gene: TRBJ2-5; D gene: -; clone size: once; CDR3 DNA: TGTGCCAGCAGTTACTCGCAGGCGACCTTGGAGACCCAGTACTTC; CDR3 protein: CASSYSQATLETQYF
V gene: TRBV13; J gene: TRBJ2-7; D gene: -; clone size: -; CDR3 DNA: TGTGCCAGCAGCTCCGCCCTGGGGGTTGGGGGCCCTTTCCTAAAAAAAAGGGCTAACGAGCAGTACTTC; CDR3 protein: CASSSALGVGGPFLKKRANEQYF
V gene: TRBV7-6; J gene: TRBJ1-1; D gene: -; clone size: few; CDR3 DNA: TGTGCCAGCAGCTTAGTAGGGGAGAACACTGAAGCTTTCTTT; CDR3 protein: CASSLVGENTEAFF
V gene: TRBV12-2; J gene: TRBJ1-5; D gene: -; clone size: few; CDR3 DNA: TGTGCAAGTCGCTTAAAGGATAGCGTGAATCAGCCCCAGCATTTT; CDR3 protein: CASRLKDSVNQPQHF
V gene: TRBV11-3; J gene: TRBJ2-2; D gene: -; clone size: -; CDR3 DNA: TGTGCCAGCAGGGGGGATGACGGGGAGCTGTTTTTT; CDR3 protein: CASRGDDGELFF
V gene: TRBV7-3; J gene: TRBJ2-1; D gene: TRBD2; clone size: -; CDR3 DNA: TGTGCCAGCAGCCGACTAGCGGGGGGGCGTGTGGAGAATGAGCAGTTCTTC; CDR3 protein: CASSRLAGGRVENEQFF
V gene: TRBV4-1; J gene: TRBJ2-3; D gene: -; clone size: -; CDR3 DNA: TGCGCCAGCAGCCAAATTGGGACTTATACGCAGTATTTT; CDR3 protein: CASSQIGTYTQYF
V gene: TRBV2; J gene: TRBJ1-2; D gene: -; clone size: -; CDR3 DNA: TGTGCCAGCAGTGAGGTGGTGCAGTTCTATGGCTACACCTTC; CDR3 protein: CASSEVVQFYGYTF
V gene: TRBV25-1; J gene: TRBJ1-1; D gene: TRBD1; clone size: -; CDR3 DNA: TGTGCCAGCAGGTCAATGGGGACAGCCGCTGAAGCTTTCTTT; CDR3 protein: CASRSMGTAAEAFF
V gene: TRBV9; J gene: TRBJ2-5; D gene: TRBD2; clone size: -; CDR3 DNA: TGTGCCAGCAGCGTAGCTGTTAGCGGGGGACAAGAGACCCAGTACTTC; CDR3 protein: CASSVAVSGGQETQYF
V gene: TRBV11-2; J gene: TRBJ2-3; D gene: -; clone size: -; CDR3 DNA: TGTGCCAGCAGCTTATGGGGGGCGGGCGGTACGCAGTATTTT; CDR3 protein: CASSLWGAGGTQYF
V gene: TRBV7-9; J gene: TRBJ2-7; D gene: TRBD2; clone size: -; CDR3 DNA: TGTGCCAGCAGCGCCATGCCCCAGACTAGCGGATTTCTCGAGCAGTACTTC; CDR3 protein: CASSAMPQTSGFLEQYF
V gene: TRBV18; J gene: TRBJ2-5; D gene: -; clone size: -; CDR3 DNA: TGTGCCAGCTCACCGGGGGCTTACAGGGCGACCCAGTACTTC; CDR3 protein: CASSPGAYRATQYF
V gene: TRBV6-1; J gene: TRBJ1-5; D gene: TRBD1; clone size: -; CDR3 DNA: TGTGCCAGCAGGGTTACAGGGGGCCGCAATCAGCCCCAGCATTTT; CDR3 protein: CASRVTGGRNQPQHF
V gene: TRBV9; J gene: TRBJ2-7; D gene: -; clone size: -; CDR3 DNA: TGTGCCAGCAGCGTAGAAGGGACACCCTCAGGGGAGCAGTACTTC; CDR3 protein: CASSVEGTPSGEQYF
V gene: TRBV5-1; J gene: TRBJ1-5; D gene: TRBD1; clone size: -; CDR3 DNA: TGCGCCAGCTCGATTGGACAGGGCAATCAGCCCCAGCATTTT; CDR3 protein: CASSIGQGNQPQHF
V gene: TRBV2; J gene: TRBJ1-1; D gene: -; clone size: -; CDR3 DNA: TGTGCCAGCAGTGAAGTAATGATGGGGACTGAAGCTTTCTTT; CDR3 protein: CASSEVMMGTEAFF
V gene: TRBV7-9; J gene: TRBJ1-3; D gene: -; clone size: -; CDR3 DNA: TGTGCCAGCAGCTTAGAAGGGAGATCTGGAAACACCATATATTTT; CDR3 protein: CASSLEGRSGNTIYF
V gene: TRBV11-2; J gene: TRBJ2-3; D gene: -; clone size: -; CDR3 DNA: TGTGCCAGCAGGTCTTGGGGGGGCACAGATACGCAGTATTTT; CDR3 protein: CASRSWGGTDTQYF
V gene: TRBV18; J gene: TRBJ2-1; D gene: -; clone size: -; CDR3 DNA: TGTGCCAGCTCACCACCCCGCGGAGGTGAGCAGTTCTTC; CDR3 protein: CASSPPRGGEQFF
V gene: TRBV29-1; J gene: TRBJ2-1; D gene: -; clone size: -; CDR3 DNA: TGCAGCGTTGAAGCAGAGAGCTCCTACAATGAGCAGTTCTTC; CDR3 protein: CSVEAESSYNEQFF
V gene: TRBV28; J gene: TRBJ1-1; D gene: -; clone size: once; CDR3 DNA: TGTGCCAGCAGTTTATTCCGGGGGAACACTGAAGCTTTCTTT; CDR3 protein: CASSLFRGNTEAFF
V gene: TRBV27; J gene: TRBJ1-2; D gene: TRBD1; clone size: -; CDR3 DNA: TGTGCCAGCGGGGACAGGGTAAACCATGGCTACACCTTC; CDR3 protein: CASGDRVNHGYTF
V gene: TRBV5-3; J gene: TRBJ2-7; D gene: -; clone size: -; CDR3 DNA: TGTGCCAGAAGCTTTGGTCGGGCCCATCACTACGAGCAGTACTTC; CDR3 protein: CARSFGRAHHYEQYF
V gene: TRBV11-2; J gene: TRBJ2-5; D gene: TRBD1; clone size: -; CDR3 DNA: TGTGCCAGCAGCTTTGGGACAGGGGGTCGTGAGACCCAGTACTTC; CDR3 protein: CASSFGTGGRETQYF
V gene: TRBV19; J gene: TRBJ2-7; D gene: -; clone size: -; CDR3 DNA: TGTGCCAGTAAGAGATACCGGGACGGCTCCTACGAGCAGTACTTC; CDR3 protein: CASKRYRDGSYEQYF
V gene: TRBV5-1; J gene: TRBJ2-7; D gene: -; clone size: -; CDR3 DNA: TGCGCCAGCAGCGCCGACAGTTCCTACGAGCAGTACTTC; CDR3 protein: CASSADSSYEQYF
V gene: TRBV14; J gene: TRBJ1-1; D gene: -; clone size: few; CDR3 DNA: TGTGCCAGCAGCCAGGAAATGAACACTGAAGCTTTCTTT; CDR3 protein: CASSQEMNTEAFF
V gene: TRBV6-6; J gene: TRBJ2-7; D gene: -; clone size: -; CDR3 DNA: TGTGCCAGCAGTTACGAGGGGAACTACGAGCAGTACTTC; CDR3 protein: CASSYEGNYEQYF
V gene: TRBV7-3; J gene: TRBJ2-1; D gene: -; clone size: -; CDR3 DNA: TGTGCCAGCAGCTTAACTGGGGGCTCGAGCAATGAGCAGTTCTTC; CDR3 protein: CASSLTGGSSNEQFF